The rows below give T cell receptor beta chains drawn from one sample of a study of cytotoxic CD8 clonotypes in ibrutinib-treated CLL. Data came from immunoSEQ multiplex PCR; TCRdb stores just in-frame clones and leaves some out. Here the sample spans 150,000 or so clones, 77% being singletons. The input for sequencing was PBMCs, taken after 12 months of ibrutinib treatment. All receptors come from a human donor with chronic lymphocytic leukemia. CDR3s include the opening cysteine and the closing phenylalanine or tryptophan. The D gene is left open where the match is weak. Clone size, where shown, is once, few, many, or a class for clones that have expanded.

J gene: TRBJ2-5
V gene: TRBV9
clone size: -
D gene: TRBD2
CDR3 DNA: TGTGCCAGCAGCAAAGGGACTAGCGGGGGCCAAGAGACCCAGTACTTC
CDR3 protein: CASSKGTSGGQETQYF

J gene: TRBJ2-3
V gene: TRBV2
clone size: -
D gene: TRBD2
CDR3 DNA: TGTGCCAGCAGTCCCGGGACTAGCGGGATGAGATCGCAGTATTTT
CDR3 protein: CASSPGTSGMRSQYF

J gene: TRBJ2-5
V gene: TRBV5-1
clone size: -
D gene: -
CDR3 DNA: TGCGCCAGCAGCTTGGCCGTGACATTCGGAGAGACCCAGTACTTC
CDR3 protein: CASSLAVTFGETQYF

J gene: TRBJ1-2
V gene: TRBV30
clone size: few
D gene: -
CDR3 DNA: TGTGCCTGGTACGAACCGGAGGGGAACTATGGCTACACCTTC
CDR3 protein: CAWYEPEGNYGYTF

J gene: TRBJ1-4
V gene: TRBV19
clone size: -
D gene: TRBD1
CDR3 DNA: TGTGCCAGTAGTATTAGGACAGGAGCAACTAATGAAAAACTGTTTTTT
CDR3 protein: CASSIRTGATNEKLFF

J gene: TRBJ1-2
V gene: TRBV18
clone size: -
D gene: -
CDR3 DNA: TGTGCCAGCTCACCAGATGAATTAGCAGGGGGCTACACCTTC
CDR3 protein: CASSPDELAGGYTF

J gene: TRBJ2-3
V gene: TRBV7-8
clone size: -
D gene: TRBD2
CDR3 DNA: TGTGCCAGCAGCCAGACTAGCGGCACAGATACGCAGTATTTT
CDR3 protein: CASSQTSGTDTQYF

J gene: TRBJ2-7
V gene: TRBV5-1
clone size: -
D gene: -
CDR3 DNA: TGCGCCAGCAGCTTACAGACAGGGAGGACCTACGAGCAGTACTTC
CDR3 protein: CASSLQTGRTYEQYF

J gene: TRBJ2-7
V gene: TRBV29-1
clone size: -
D gene: -
CDR3 DNA: TGCAGCGTTGAGGAAAGGGGGATTCGGAACGAGCAGTACTTC
CDR3 protein: CSVEERGIRNEQYF

J gene: TRBJ1-4
V gene: TRBV7-9
clone size: -
D gene: TRBD1
CDR3 DNA: TGTGCCAGCAGCTTAGGACAGGGAGGCGAAAAACTGTTTTTT
CDR3 protein: CASSLGQGGEKLFF

J gene: TRBJ2-1
V gene: TRBV2
clone size: -
D gene: -
CDR3 DNA: TGTGCCAGCAGTTCAAACCGCATGCGGAATGTGGATGAGCAGTTCTTC
CDR3 protein: CASSSNRMRNVDEQFF

J gene: TRBJ1-1
V gene: TRBV15
clone size: -
D gene: TRBD1
CDR3 DNA: TGTGCCACCAGCATCCTCCTATTGACAGGGGGAAACACTGAAGCTTTCTTT
CDR3 protein: CATSILLLTGGNTEAFF

J gene: TRBJ2-7
V gene: TRBV13
clone size: -
D gene: -
CDR3 DNA: TGTGCCAGCAGCCCCCCCCCAGGGGGGATTTCCTACGAGCAGTACTTC
CDR3 protein: CASSPPPGGISYEQYF

J gene: TRBJ2-7
V gene: TRBV7-3
clone size: -
D gene: -
CDR3 DNA: TGTGCCAGCAGCCTGAACGGTGGCTACGAGCAGTACTTC
CDR3 protein: CASSLNGGYEQYF

J gene: TRBJ1-1
V gene: TRBV15
clone size: once
D gene: -
CDR3 DNA: TGTGCCACCAGCGAGACCCGGTCAGGGACTGAAGCTTTCTTT
CDR3 protein: CATSETRSGTEAFF

J gene: TRBJ2-1
V gene: TRBV19
clone size: -
D gene: -
CDR3 DNA: TGTGCCAGCAGGACAGACTACAATGAGCAGTTCTTC
CDR3 protein: CASRTDYNEQFF

J gene: TRBJ2-2
V gene: TRBV5-8
clone size: -
D gene: -
CDR3 DNA: TGTGCCAGCAGCCTAAGACAGAATATAGCGAACACCGGGGAGCTGTTTTTT
CDR3 protein: CASSLRQNIANTGELFF

J gene: TRBJ1-2
V gene: TRBV6-5
clone size: -
D gene: -
CDR3 DNA: TGTGCCAGCACCGAGGGGGAAGCTAACTATGGCTACACCTTC
CDR3 protein: CASTEGEANYGYTF

J gene: TRBJ1-5
V gene: TRBV27
clone size: -
D gene: -
CDR3 DNA: TGTGCCAGCAGCATCTATGGAAGTAGCAATCAGCCCCAGCATTTT
CDR3 protein: CASSIYGSSNQPQHF

J gene: TRBJ2-7
V gene: TRBV27
clone size: -
D gene: -
CDR3 DNA: TGTGCCAGCCGACTCGGACTGACTAGTGCCGAGCAGTACTTC
CDR3 protein: CASRLGLTSAEQYF

J gene: TRBJ2-7
V gene: TRBV4-1
clone size: -
D gene: -
CDR3 DNA: TGCGCCAGCAGCCAACATTTTGGCTCCTACGAGCAGTACTTC
CDR3 protein: CASSQHFGSYEQYF

J gene: TRBJ1-2
V gene: TRBV6-6
clone size: once
D gene: TRBD1
CDR3 DNA: TGTGCCAGCAGTTACTCCGACAGGGGGCAAGGCTACACCTTC
CDR3 protein: CASSYSDRGQGYTF

J gene: TRBJ2-7
V gene: TRBV11-2
clone size: -
D gene: -
CDR3 DNA: TGTGCCAGCAGCTCCGGCGGGCCGGGGCGCGAGCAGTACTTC
CDR3 protein: CASSSGGPGREQYF

J gene: TRBJ2-2
V gene: TRBV28
clone size: -
D gene: -
CDR3 DNA: TGTGCCAGCAGGATTGGGGGTATCGCTAGAGGAAGGTTCACCGGGGAGCTGTTTTTT
CDR3 protein: CASRIGGIARGRFTGELFF

J gene: TRBJ2-7
V gene: TRBV9
clone size: -
D gene: TRBD1
CDR3 DNA: TGTGCCAGCAGCGTAGTTGGGGACAGGGCAGGAGGCGAGCAGTACTTC
CDR3 protein: CASSVVGDRAGGEQYF

J gene: TRBJ1-1
V gene: TRBV2
clone size: once
D gene: -
CDR3 DNA: TGTGCCAGCAGTGATTTTACCATGAACACTGAAGCTTTCTTT
CDR3 protein: CASSDFTMNTEAFF

J gene: TRBJ2-7
V gene: TRBV4-2
clone size: -
D gene: TRBD2
CDR3 DNA: TGTGCCAGCAGCCAAGACTGGGAGGGCCACTACGAGCAGTACTTC
CDR3 protein: CASSQDWEGHYEQYF

J gene: TRBJ1-1
V gene: TRBV14
clone size: -
D gene: -
CDR3 DNA: TGTGCCAGCAGCCAACTTCGGGGCGCCGGTACTGAAGCTTTCTTT
CDR3 protein: CASSQLRGAGTEAFF

J gene: TRBJ2-7
V gene: TRBV18
clone size: once
D gene: -
CDR3 DNA: TGTGCCAGCTCACCACCGGTCAGGAGATACGAGCAGTACTTC
CDR3 protein: CASSPPVRRYEQYF

J gene: TRBJ2-7
V gene: TRBV5-1
clone size: -
D gene: -
CDR3 DNA: TGCGCCAGCAGCTTGGAGCTGCAGGCCTACGAGCAGTACTTC
CDR3 protein: CASSLELQAYEQYF

J gene: TRBJ2-5
V gene: TRBV10-3
clone size: -
D gene: -
CDR3 DNA: TGTGCCATCAGTGACGGGCTAGAGATGGGAAAGACCCAGTACTTC
CDR3 protein: CAISDGLEMGKTQYF

J gene: TRBJ2-7
V gene: TRBV27
clone size: -
D gene: -
CDR3 DNA: TGTGCCAGCAGTCTAAGACTAGTCCACGAGCAGTACTTC
CDR3 protein: CASSLRLVHEQYF

J gene: TRBJ2-3
V gene: TRBV9
clone size: once
D gene: -
CDR3 DNA: TGTGCCAGCAGCGTATTAGAAGATACGCAGTATTTT
CDR3 protein: CASSVLEDTQYF

J gene: TRBJ2-3
V gene: TRBV25-1
clone size: -
D gene: -
CDR3 DNA: TGTGCCAGCAGTGAATCTGCAGGGAGGCCCACAGATACGCAGTATTTT
CDR3 protein: CASSESAGRPTDTQYF

J gene: TRBJ1-4
V gene: TRBV28
clone size: -
D gene: -
CDR3 DNA: TGTGCCAGCAGACCTGGGGCGCTTACAACTAATGAAAAACTGTTTTTT
CDR3 protein: CASRPGALTTNEKLFF

J gene: TRBJ2-2
V gene: TRBV11-1
clone size: -
D gene: -
CDR3 DNA: TGTGCCAGCAGCTTTACGCCCGACAGGTACACCGGGGAGCTGTTTTTT
CDR3 protein: CASSFTPDRYTGELFF

J gene: TRBJ2-1
V gene: TRBV18
clone size: -
D gene: -
CDR3 DNA: TGTGCCAGCTCACCACCCGGCTCCCGGGAATTGGAGCAGTTCTTC
CDR3 protein: CASSPPGSRELEQFF

J gene: TRBJ2-6
V gene: TRBV28
clone size: -
D gene: -
CDR3 DNA: TGTGCCAGCAGTTTAGGCGGGACACCCCGTGGGGCCAACGTCCTGACTTTC
CDR3 protein: CASSLGGTPRGANVLTF

J gene: TRBJ1-1
V gene: TRBV13
clone size: few
D gene: -
CDR3 DNA: TGTGCCAGCGGTGCGTCCACTGAAGCTTTCTTT
CDR3 protein: CASGASTEAFF

J gene: TRBJ2-1
V gene: TRBV18
clone size: -
D gene: TRBD1
CDR3 DNA: TGTGCCAGCTCACCAGTGGGGACAGGGTTAGGTGAGCAGTTCTTC
CDR3 protein: CASSPVGTGLGEQFF

J gene: TRBJ2-1
V gene: TRBV18
clone size: -
D gene: -
CDR3 DNA: TGTGCCAGCTCACCCCCCGCCCTAGGGCGGAACAATGAGCAGTTCTTC
CDR3 protein: CASSPPALGRNNEQFF

J gene: TRBJ2-2
V gene: TRBV5-1
clone size: -
D gene: TRBD1
CDR3 DNA: TGCGCCAGCAGCTGGACAGGGGCAGGGGAGCTGTTTTTT
CDR3 protein: CASSWTGAGELFF

J gene: TRBJ1-2
V gene: TRBV2
clone size: -
D gene: TRBD1
CDR3 DNA: TGTGCCAGCAGTCCCTATTCCGGGACAGGGGCTGGCTACACCTTC
CDR3 protein: CASSPYSGTGAGYTF

J gene: TRBJ1-2
V gene: TRBV27
clone size: -
D gene: TRBD1
CDR3 DNA: TGTGCCAGCAGCACAAATGACAGGGGTCATGGCTACACCTTC
CDR3 protein: CASSTNDRGHGYTF

J gene: TRBJ1-2
V gene: TRBV7-5
clone size: -
D gene: -
CDR3 DNA: TGTGCCAGCCAGGGACAGATAAACTATGGCTACACCTTC
CDR3 protein: CASQGQINYGYTF

J gene: TRBJ2-1
V gene: TRBV7-9
clone size: -
D gene: -
CDR3 DNA: TGTGCCAGCAGCACCCGGTTGTCCAACAATGAGCAGTTCTTC
CDR3 protein: CASSTRLSNNEQFF

J gene: TRBJ1-5
V gene: TRBV28
clone size: -
D gene: -
CDR3 DNA: TGTGCCAGCAGATATCTCAACAGGGTGCAGCATTTT
CDR3 protein: CASRYLNRVQHF

J gene: TRBJ2-5
V gene: TRBV11-2
clone size: -
D gene: TRBD2
CDR3 DNA: TGTGCCAGCAGCGCCGGACTAGCTCGGGAGACCCAGTACTTC
CDR3 protein: CASSAGLARETQYF

J gene: TRBJ2-3
V gene: TRBV9
clone size: -
D gene: -
CDR3 DNA: TGTGCCAGCAGCGTCGGAACAGGGGAGGGAGATACGCAGTATTTT
CDR3 protein: CASSVGTGEGDTQYF

J gene: TRBJ1-5
V gene: TRBV6-8
clone size: -
D gene: TRBD1
CDR3 DNA: TGTGCCAGCAGTTACCTTTACGGGGGGGGACAGGGTATAGCTCAGCCCCAGCATTTT
CDR3 protein: CASSYLYGGGQGIAQPQHF

J gene: TRBJ2-7
V gene: TRBV7-8
clone size: -
D gene: TRBD2
CDR3 DNA: TGTGCCAGCAGCTCGAAGCGGGGCCCCTACGAGCAGTACTTC
CDR3 protein: CASSSKRGPYEQYF

J gene: TRBJ2-5
V gene: TRBV28
clone size: -
D gene: -
CDR3 DNA: TGTGCCAGCAGTTCTGGGGGGCCGGAGGAGACCCAGTACTTC
CDR3 protein: CASSSGGPEETQYF

J gene: TRBJ2-7
V gene: TRBV5-4
clone size: -
D gene: TRBD2
CDR3 DNA: TGTGCCAGCAGCTTCGGCGGGGGAAACTACGAGCAGTACTTC
CDR3 protein: CASSFGGGNYEQYF

J gene: TRBJ2-5
V gene: TRBV6-5
clone size: -
D gene: -
CDR3 DNA: TGTGCCAGCAGTTGGCGAAGCGCTGGAGAGACCCAGTACTTC
CDR3 protein: CASSWRSAGETQYF

J gene: TRBJ1-1
V gene: TRBV27
clone size: -
D gene: -
CDR3 DNA: TGTGCCAGCAGCATAACCGGTAGGGGGGACACTGAAGCTTTCTTT
CDR3 protein: CASSITGRGDTEAFF

J gene: TRBJ2-4
V gene: TRBV13
clone size: -
D gene: TRBD1
CDR3 DNA: TGTGCCAGCAGCTTTGGGACAGGGCTAGCCAAAAACATTCAGTACTTC
CDR3 protein: CASSFGTGLAKNIQYF

J gene: TRBJ2-6
V gene: TRBV5-3
clone size: few
D gene: -
CDR3 DNA: TGTGCCAGAAGCTTCCTCCCTGGGGCCAACGTCCTGACTTTC
CDR3 protein: CARSFLPGANVLTF